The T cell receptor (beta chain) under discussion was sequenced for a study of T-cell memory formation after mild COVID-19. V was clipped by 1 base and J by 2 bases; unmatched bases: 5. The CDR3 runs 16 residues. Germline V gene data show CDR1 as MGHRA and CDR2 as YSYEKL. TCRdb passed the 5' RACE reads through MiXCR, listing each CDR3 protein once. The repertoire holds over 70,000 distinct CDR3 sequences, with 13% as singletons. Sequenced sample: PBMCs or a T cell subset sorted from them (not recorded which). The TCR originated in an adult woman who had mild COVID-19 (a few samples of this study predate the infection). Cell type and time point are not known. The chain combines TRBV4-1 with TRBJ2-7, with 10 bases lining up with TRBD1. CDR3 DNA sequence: TGCGCCAGCAGCCAAGCCCTAGGGACAGGGGCCTACGAGCAGTACTTC. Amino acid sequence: CASSQALGTGAYEQYF.